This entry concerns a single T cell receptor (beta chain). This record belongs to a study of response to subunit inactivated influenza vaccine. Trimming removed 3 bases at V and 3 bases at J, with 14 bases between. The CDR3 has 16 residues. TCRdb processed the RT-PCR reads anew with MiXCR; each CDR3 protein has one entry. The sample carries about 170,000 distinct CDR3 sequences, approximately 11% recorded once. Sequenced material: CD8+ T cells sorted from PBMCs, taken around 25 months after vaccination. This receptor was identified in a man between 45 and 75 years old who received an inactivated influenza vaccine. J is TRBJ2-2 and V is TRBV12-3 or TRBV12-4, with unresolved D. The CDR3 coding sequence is TGTGCCAGCAGTTTGAGCGTATTCTCCTACACCGGGGAGCTGTTTTTT. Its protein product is CASSLSVFSYTGELFF.